Below are 4 T cell receptor beta chains sequenced from a single sample in a study of T cell responses to AZD1222 COVID-19 vaccine. The table came from immunoSEQ multiplex PCR; TCRdb's copy has only in-frame clones and leaves some out. The top ten hold 3.5% to 4.5% of the sample, which has about 120,000 clones, roughly 90% seen once. This specimen consisted of peripheral blood, obtained on day 0 of AZD1222 vaccination. The receptors come from an adult in good health.

The chain employs TRBV6-5 and TRBJ1-5; D not certain. Germline assignment: CDR1 MNHEY and CDR2 SVGAGI. The CDR3 extends over 13 amino acids. Trimming left V 6 bases short and J 2 bases short, with 8 bases between. The CDR3 DNA sequence: TGTGCCAGCAGAATAGACGGCAATCAGCCCCAGCATTTT. Encoded protein: CASRIDGNQPQHF.

The chain couples TRBV14 to TRBJ2-2; 9 bases are a match to TRBD1. After removal of 1 base from V and 6 bases from J, the junction contained 12 bases not matched to a gene. Germline V gene data show CDR1 as SGHDN and CDR2 as FVKESK. This CDR3 is built from 18 residues. CDR3 loop: CASSQVGTGTGKSGELFF. CDR3 nucleotide sequence: TGTGCCAGCAGCCAAGTAGGAACCGGGACAGGGAAGTCCGGGGAGCTGTTTTTT.

This sequence joins TRBV7-9 and TRBJ2-7; D tentatively fits TRBD1 or TRBD2 (6 bases each). Germline V gene data show CDR1 as SEHNR and CDR2 as FQNEAQ (reference sequence). Trimming shortened V by 3 bases and J by 1 base, and 10 bases separated the two germline ends. This CDR3 spans 14 amino acids. The CDR3 DNA sequence: TGTGCCAGCAGCTTCTCGGGGGCTTCCTACGAGCAGTACTTC. Amino acid sequence: CASSFSGASYEQYF.

This chain links TRBV5-1 with TRBJ1-4; D is perhaps TRBD1 (6 bases). The CDR3 runs 16 residues. The V end lost 0 bases, the J end lost 4 bases, and 13 bases lay between the germline ends. From germline, CDR1 is SGHRS and CDR2 YFSETQ. The CDR3 DNA is TGCGCCAGCAGCTTGGTGATGGGACAAAGTAATGAAAAACTGTTTTTT. Amino acids: CASSLVMGQSNEKLFF.